Below, one T cell receptor (beta chain) is given with its context. In the source study's methods: Amplifying reference gene primers gave estimates of nucleated cell counts. Repertoires were generated with immunoSEQ multiplex PCR, while TCRdb's copy carries only in-frame clones and drops some. V, J and clone size derive from that table, while D and trimming were established from the DNA sequence. This table holds approximately 350,000 clones, around four fifths found once. The recovered donors of Cohort 3 showed two negative PCRs, clearance, or symptom resolution. This record comes from a study of blood T cell repertoires in COVID-19. Whole-study context: The United States, Italy and Spain supplied acute and convalescent COVID-19 samples.

V dropped 4 bases and J dropped 0 bases, with 16 bases sitting between them. This CDR3 region has 17 residues. Germline CDR1 is SGHTA and CDR2 is FQGNSA. Material: PBMCs or T cells enriched from blood (not recorded which). This clonotype was obtained from a woman in her forties or fifties who had recovered from COVID-19. The chain couples TRBV7-2 to TRBJ1-5; D is unclear. This CDR3 is CASSSGGRGYSNQPQHF. The CDR3 DNA follows: TGTGCCAGCAGCTCCGGCGGGAGAGGGTATAGCAATCAGCCCCAGCATTTT.